The rows below give T cell receptor beta chains drawn from one sample of a study of CD8 T cells in ankylosing spondylitis. TCRdb re-called the 5' RACE reads with MiXCR, one entry per CDR3 protein. The sample lists 250,000 to 350,000 distinct CDR3 sequences, more than 20% occurring once. Sequenced sample: blood, either unsorted or a sorted T cell fraction (not recorded which). These receptors were obtained from a female donor with ankylosing spondylitis or in good health (not recorded which). Each CDR3 is given with its conserved first and last residue. The order of the fields is CDR3 protein, CDR3 DNA, J gene, D gene, V gene, clone size. A D gene is named only where the DNA matches it firmly. A clone size is listed for some rows: how often the clone was seen (once, few, many), or a class if it is expanded.

CASSLSGRAHEQYF	TGTGCCAGCAGCTTGTCGGGGAGGGCCCACGAGCAGTACTTC	TRBJ2-7	TRBD2	TRBV5-5	.
CASSVGRNYGYTF	TGTGCCAGCAGTGTCGGGAGGAACTATGGCTACACCTTC	TRBJ1-2	.	TRBV6-1	.
CASSLGYGELFF	TGTGCCAGCAGCCTGGGCTACGGGGAGCTGTTTTTT	TRBJ2-2	.	TRBV9	many
CASSSNRGLDTEAFF	TGCGCCAGCAGCTCAAACAGGGGGCTGGACACTGAAGCTTTCTTT	TRBJ1-1	TRBD1	TRBV5-1	few
CASISGTGVNNEQFF	TGTGCCAGCATCTCCGGGACAGGGGTCAACAATGAGCAGTTCTTC	TRBJ2-1	TRBD1	TRBV6-2/TRBV6-3	.
CASWTSGSPYNEQFF	TGTGCCAGCTGGACTAGCGGGTCCCCCTACAATGAGCAGTTCTTC	TRBJ2-1	TRBD2	TRBV6-1	.
CSVLRANTEAFF	TGCAGCGTTCTCAGGGCGAACACTGAAGCTTTCTTT	TRBJ1-1	.	TRBV29-1	.
CASSPGVDEQFF	TGTGCCAGCTCACCGGGGGTGGACGAGCAGTTCTTC	TRBJ2-1	.	TRBV18	few
CASSLGQSYNEQFF	TGTGCCAGCAGCTTAGGACAGAGCTACAATGAGCAGTTCTTC	TRBJ2-1	.	TRBV7-9	few
CASSLRKMNTEAFF	TGTGCCAGCAGTTTGAGAAAAATGAACACTGAAGCTTTCTTT	TRBJ1-1	.	TRBV12-3/TRBV12-4	.
CSAREGLGGGNQPQHF	TGCAGTGCTAGAGAGGGGCTTGGGGGTGGTAATCAGCCCCAGCATTTT	TRBJ1-5	.	TRBV20-1	many
CACRGLAGVSGEQFF	TGTGCCTGCAGGGGACTAGCGGGAGTTTCGGGTGAGCAGTTCTTC	TRBJ2-1	TRBD2	TRBV30	.
CSASGQAPEETQYF	TGCAGTGCTAGCGGACAGGCGCCTGAAGAGACCCAGTACTTC	TRBJ2-5	TRBD1	TRBV20-1	few
CSAGGWEARLGEQFF	TGCAGTGCCGGGGGGTGGGAGGCCCGTTTAGGTGAGCAGTTCTTC	TRBJ2-1	TRBD2	TRBV20-1	few
CASSQTIRAKDTEAFF	TGCGCCAGCAGCCAGACGATCAGGGCCAAAGACACTGAAGCTTTCTTT	TRBJ1-1	.	TRBV4-3	.
CAIKGQGVSGANVLTF	TGTGCCATCAAGGGGCAGGGTGTATCTGGGGCCAACGTCCTGACTTTC	TRBJ2-6	.	TRBV10-3	.
CSAPGTASNNEQFF	TGCAGTGCTCCCGGGACGGCGTCTAACAATGAGCAGTTCTTC	TRBJ2-1	.	TRBV20-1	few
CATSPDRGGETQYF	TGTGCCACCAGTCCGGACAGGGGTGGGGAGACCCAGTACTTC	TRBJ2-5	TRBD1	TRBV24-1	few
CASSWGASGTGELFF	TGTGCCAGCAGTTGGGGGGCCTCGGGCACCGGGGAGCTGTTTTTT	TRBJ2-2	.	TRBV12-3/TRBV12-4	few
CSAGQDVLFYNEQFF	TGCAGTGCTGGACAAGATGTTCTGTTCTACAATGAGCAGTTCTTC	TRBJ2-1	.	TRBV20-1	.
CASSHGVGEETQYF	TGCGCCAGCAGCCATGGGGTGGGTGAAGAGACCCAGTACTTC	TRBJ2-5	.	TRBV4-3	.
CASSRDSTPGETQYF	TGTGCCAGCAGCCGGGACTCAACCCCAGGAGAGACCCAGTACTTC	TRBJ2-5	.	TRBV7-9	.
CASSRPGVYGYTF	TGTGCCAGCAGCCGCCCGGGTGTCTATGGCTACACCTTC	TRBJ1-2	.	TRBV3-1	few
CASSPRDFSYEQYF	TGTGCCAGCAGTCCCCGGGACTTTTCCTACGAGCAGTACTTC	TRBJ2-7	.	TRBV12-3/TRBV12-4	.
CASPHEAFF	TGTGCTAGCCCACATGAAGCTTTCTTT	TRBJ1-1	.	TRBV7-7	few
CASSYNGEAFF	TGTGCCAGCAGTTACAACGGGGAAGCTTTCTTT	TRBJ1-1	.	TRBV6-5	few
CSVVDNTGELFF	TGCAGCGTCGTTGATAACACCGGGGAGCTGTTTTTT	TRBJ2-2	.	TRBV29-1	few
CAISRGSSTDTQYF	TGTGCCATCAGTCGGGGCTCTAGCACAGATACGCAGTATTTT	TRBJ2-3	.	TRBV10-3	few
CASSLVVNQETQYF	TGCGCCAGCAGCTTGGTAGTGAACCAAGAGACCCAGTACTTC	TRBJ2-5	.	TRBV5-1	.
CASSQDLPGEDGEKLFF	TGCGCCAGCAGCCAAGATTTGCCAGGGGAGGATGGCGAAAAACTGTTTTTT	TRBJ1-4	.	TRBV4-3	.
CASSYLLAGTQETQYF	TGTGCCAGCAGTTACCTTCTAGCGGGGACCCAAGAGACCCAGTACTTC	TRBJ2-5	TRBD2	TRBV6-5	.
CSAISRLSYEQYF	TGCAGTGCCATTAGCCGCTTATCCTACGAGCAGTACTTC	TRBJ2-7	.	TRBV20-1	many
CASSLRGSGTIPYNEQFF	TGTGCCAGCAGCTTAAGGGGGAGCGGGACCATCCCCTACAATGAGCAGTTCTTC	TRBJ2-1	.	TRBV13	.
CASSESGRGYNEQFF	TGTGCCAGCAGCGAGAGCGGGAGAGGCTACAATGAGCAGTTCTTC	TRBJ2-1	TRBD2	TRBV11-3	.
CASSQERGTTPLHF	TGCGCCAGCAGCCAAGAAAGGGGGACGACACCCCTCCACTTT	TRBJ1-6	.	TRBV4-3	few
CASSLTGAYEQYF	TGTGCCAGCAGTTTAACAGGGGCCTACGAGCAGTACTTC	TRBJ2-7	TRBD1	TRBV12-3/TRBV12-4	few
CASSRRTGGNSPLHF	TGTGCCAGCAGTAGACGGACAGGGGGTAATTCACCCCTCCACTTT	TRBJ1-6	TRBD1	TRBV6-1	few
CASSRGGGQGSGNTIYF	TGCGCCAGCAGCCGGGGGGGGGGCCAGGGGTCTGGAAACACCATATATTTT	TRBJ1-3	.	TRBV4-3	.
CASSYSTGGNTGELFF	TGTGCCAGCAGTTACTCGACAGGGGGGAACACCGGGGAGCTGTTTTTT	TRBJ2-2	TRBD1	TRBV6-2/TRBV6-3	few
CASRIEKNTGELFF	TGCGCCAGCAGAATCGAAAAGAACACCGGGGAGCTGTTTTTT	TRBJ2-2	.	TRBV5-1	.
CASSEGEFQPQHF	TGCGCCAGCAGTGAGGGGGAGTTTCAGCCCCAGCATTTT	TRBJ1-5	.	TRBV10-1	.
CASSLVGLKYNEQFF	TGTGCCAGCAGCTTAGTGGGGTTGAAATACAATGAGCAGTTCTTC	TRBJ2-1	.	TRBV7-3	.
CASSLAGLAFF	TGTGCCAGCAGCTTGGCAGGGCTAGCTTTCTTT	TRBJ1-1	.	TRBV7-2	few
CASSLDRKLFF	TGTGCCAGCAGCTTGGATAGAAAACTGTTTTTT	TRBJ1-4	.	TRBV5-5	.
CASSPGPVTGELFF	TGCGCCAGCAGCCCGGGGCCGGTAACCGGGGAGCTGTTTTTT	TRBJ2-2	.	TRBV4-3	few
CSAYGTTGGYTF	TGCAGTGCTTATGGGACCACGGGTGGCTACACCTTC	TRBJ1-2	.	TRBV20-1	few
CSAKTRKDNEQFF	TGCAGTGCTAAAACTAGAAAGGACAATGAGCAGTTCTTC	TRBJ2-1	.	TRBV20-1	many
CATSRVKRTDTQYF	TGTGCCACCAGCAGAGTGAAAAGAACAGATACGCAGTATTTT	TRBJ2-3	.	TRBV15	few
CSATSDRSEQFF	TGCAGTGCCACATCGGATCGGAGTGAGCAGTTCTTC	TRBJ2-1	.	TRBV20-1	.
CASSLVGGLYEQYF	TGCGCCAGCAGCTTGGTGGGGGGCCTCTACGAGCAGTACTTC	TRBJ2-7	.	TRBV5-1	few
CASSPTRVTDTQYF	TGTGCCAGCAGCCCAACACGGGTTACAGATACGCAGTATTTT	TRBJ2-3	.	TRBV7-2	.
CSARSPRTTHQQYF	TGCAGTGCTAGATCACCCCGGACTACCCACCAGCAGTACTTC	TRBJ2-7	.	TRBV20-1	.
CAWSGPQGSGSPLHF	TGTGCCTGGAGTGGTCCACAGGGAAGTGGTTCACCCCTCCACTTT	TRBJ1-6	.	TRBV30	.
CSVEVGGTANEKLFF	TGCAGCGTTGAAGTCGGGGGAACGGCTAATGAAAAACTGTTTTTT	TRBJ1-4	.	TRBV29-1	.
CSARETGATGGQYF	TGCAGTGCCAGGGAGACAGGGGCGACGGGAGGGCAGTACTTC	TRBJ2-7	.	TRBV20-1	.
CASSLGGSPTRNEQFF	TGCGCCAGCAGCTTGGGCGGGAGCCCCACGCGGAATGAACAGTTCTTC	TRBJ2-1	TRBD2	TRBV5-1	.
CASRPRPAPRGEQYF	TGTGCCAGCAGACCTCGCCCGGCCCCTCGGGGGGAGCAGTACTTC	TRBJ2-7	.	TRBV6-1	few